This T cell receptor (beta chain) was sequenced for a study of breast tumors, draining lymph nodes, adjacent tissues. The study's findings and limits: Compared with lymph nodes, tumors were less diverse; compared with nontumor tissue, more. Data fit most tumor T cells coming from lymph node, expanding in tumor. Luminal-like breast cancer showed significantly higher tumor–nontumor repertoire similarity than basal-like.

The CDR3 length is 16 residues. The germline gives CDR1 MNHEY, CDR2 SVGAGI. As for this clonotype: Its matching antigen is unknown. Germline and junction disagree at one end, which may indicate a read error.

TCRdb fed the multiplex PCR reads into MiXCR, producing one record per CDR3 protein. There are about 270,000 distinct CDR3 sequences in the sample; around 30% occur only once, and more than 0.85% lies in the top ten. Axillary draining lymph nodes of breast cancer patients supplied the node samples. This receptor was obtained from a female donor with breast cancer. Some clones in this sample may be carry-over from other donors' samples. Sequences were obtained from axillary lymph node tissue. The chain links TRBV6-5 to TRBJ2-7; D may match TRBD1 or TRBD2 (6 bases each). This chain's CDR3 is CASSHSIGQGGLRQYF. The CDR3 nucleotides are TGTGCCAGCAGTCACTCGATCGGGCAAGGGGGACTTAGGCAGTACTTC.